Included here is one T cell receptor (beta chain) sequence, with context. Its antigen remains unidentified. The input lacks base qualities; no much larger clone sits a single base away. The sample comes from a study of blood T cell repertoires in COVID-19 (dated by TCRdb to 2020 to 2022). General notes on the study: The collaborator samples originated in the United States, Italy and Spain and spanned the acute and convalescent phases of COVID-19. The material from the prospective study consisted of cDNA or gDNA derived from T cells, B-cell-depleted T cells, or PBMCs. Deeply sampled blood TCRbeta repertoires from subjects exposed to, actively infected with, or recovered from COVID-19 were included in the dataset. The repertoires were made available in a free public database intended to serve as a resource for research on the immune response to SARS-CoV-2. The samples were drawn from two sources: the first 160 participants of the ongoing ImmuneRACE study, and 950 to 1,500 subjects contributed by 6 global collaborators. Sample metadata almost always included a de-identified subject ID, COVID-19 status, age in years and sex. HLA class I and class II types, where available, came from metadata supplied by the sample provider rather than from assay-based typing.

Study-level results and caveats: How much clinical and demographic metadata was included differed by source and by participant, and the metadata was provided uncurated.

Including the terminal cysteine and phenylalanine, the CDR3 comprises 17 residues. Kept here is only the CDR3 DNA, which spans 51 bases and is read in frame from base 1. V ends up 4 bases short and J 1 base short, with an unmatched junction base count of 8. CDR1 and CDR2 are read off the germline V gene as SGHTA and FQGTGA. Each collaborating institution followed its own protocols to collect whole blood in K2EDTA tubes. For TCRbeta analysis, collaborator samples were shipped as frozen whole blood, as isolated PBMCs, or as DNA extracted from either sample type. TCRbeta CDR3 regions were amplified from genomic DNA using the immunoSEQ Assay, a bias-controlled multiplex PCR. Turning to the authors' computational methods: Nucleated cell counts per sample were estimated from amplification of reference gene primers within the assay. To quantify the absolute abundance of each unique TCRbeta CDR3 rearrangement, sequence reads were collapsed and filtered. For each sample, productive Simpson clonality was calculated by taking the square root of Simpson's diversity index across productive rearrangements. TCRdb provides this immuneACCESS table in a form limited to in-frame rearrangements. Some clones are lacking; in checked studies, under half of them reflect an unresolved V gene, and why the rest are absent is not known. The V and J calls and clone size were taken over from that table, and D and trimming were inferred from the DNA. Counted in this sample were around 300,000 clones; approximately 85% of them appeared once. Approximately 11% of the sample lies in the top ten.

Sequenced: peripheral blood. Recombination connected TRBV7-3 to TRBJ2-2; 8 middle bases align to TRBD1. The source is a woman in her 70s with acute or convalescent COVID-19. The sequenced DNA: TGTGCCAGCAGCTGGCCCCAGGGGGCGGGGAACACCGGGGAGCTGTTTTTT. It codes for CASSWPQGAGNTGELFF.